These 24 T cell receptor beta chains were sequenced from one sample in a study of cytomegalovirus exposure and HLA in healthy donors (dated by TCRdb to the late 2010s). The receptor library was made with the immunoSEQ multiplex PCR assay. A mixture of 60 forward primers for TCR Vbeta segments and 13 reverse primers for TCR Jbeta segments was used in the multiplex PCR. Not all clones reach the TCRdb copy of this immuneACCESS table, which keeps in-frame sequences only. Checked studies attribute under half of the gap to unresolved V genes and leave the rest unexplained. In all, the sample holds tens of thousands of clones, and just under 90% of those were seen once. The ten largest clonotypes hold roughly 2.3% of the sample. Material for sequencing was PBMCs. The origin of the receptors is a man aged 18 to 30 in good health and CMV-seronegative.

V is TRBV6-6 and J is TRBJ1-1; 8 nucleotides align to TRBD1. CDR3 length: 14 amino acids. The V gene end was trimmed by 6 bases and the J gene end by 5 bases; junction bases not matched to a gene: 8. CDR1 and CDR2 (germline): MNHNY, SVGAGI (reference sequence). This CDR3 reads CASRGGQGVTEAFF. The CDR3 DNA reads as TGTGCCAGCAGGGGAGGACAGGGAGTAACTGAAGCTTTCTTT.

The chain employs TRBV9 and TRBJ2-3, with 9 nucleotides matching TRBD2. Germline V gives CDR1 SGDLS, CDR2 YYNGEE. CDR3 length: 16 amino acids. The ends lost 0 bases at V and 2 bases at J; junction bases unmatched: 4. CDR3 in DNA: TGTGCCAGCAGCGTAGTTGGGACTAGCTCCACAGATACGCAGTATTTT. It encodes CASSVVGTSSTDTQYF. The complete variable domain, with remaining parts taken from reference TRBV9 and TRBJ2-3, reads DSGVTQTPKHLITATGQRVTLRCSPRSGDLSVYWYQQSLDQGLQFLIQYYNGEERAKGNILERFSAQQFPDLHSELNLSSLELGDSALYFCASSVVGTSSTDTQYFGPGTRLTVL.

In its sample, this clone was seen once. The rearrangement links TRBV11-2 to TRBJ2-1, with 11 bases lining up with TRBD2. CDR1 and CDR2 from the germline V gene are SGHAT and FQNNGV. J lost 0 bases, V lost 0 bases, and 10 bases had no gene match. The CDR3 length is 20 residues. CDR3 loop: CASSLDRGLAGGPSYNEQFF. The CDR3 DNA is TGTGCCAGCAGCTTAGATCGAGGATTAGCGGGAGGGCCCTCCTACAATGAGCAGTTCTTC.

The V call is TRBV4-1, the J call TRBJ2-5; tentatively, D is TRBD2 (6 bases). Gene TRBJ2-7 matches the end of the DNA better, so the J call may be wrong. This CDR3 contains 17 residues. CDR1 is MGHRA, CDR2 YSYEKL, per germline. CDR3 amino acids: CASSLHRDSHLVYEQYF. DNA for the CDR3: TGCGCCAGCAGCCTCCACCGGGACTCCCATTTAGTCTACGAGCAGTACTTC.

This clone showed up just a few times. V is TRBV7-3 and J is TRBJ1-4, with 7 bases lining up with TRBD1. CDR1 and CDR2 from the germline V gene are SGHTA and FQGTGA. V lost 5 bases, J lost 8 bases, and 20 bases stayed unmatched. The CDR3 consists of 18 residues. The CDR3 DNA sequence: TGTGCCAGCAGCATACGGCGACCAGGACAGGCCAGTGGAGAAAAACTGTTTTTT. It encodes CASSIRRPGQASGEKLFF.

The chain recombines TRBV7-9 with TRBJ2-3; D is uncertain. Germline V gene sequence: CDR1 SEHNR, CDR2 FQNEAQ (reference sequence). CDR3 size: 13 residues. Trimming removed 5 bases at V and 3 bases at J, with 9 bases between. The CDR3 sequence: CASSDTVTDTQYF. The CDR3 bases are TGTGCCAGCAGCGACACAGTGACAGATACGCAGTATTTT. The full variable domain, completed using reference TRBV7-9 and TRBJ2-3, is DTGVSQNPRHKITKRGQNVTFRCDPISEHNRLYWYRQTLGQGPEFLTYFQNEAQLEKSRLLSDRFSAERPKGSFSTLEIQRTEQGDSAMYLCASSDTVTDTQYFGPGTRLTVL.

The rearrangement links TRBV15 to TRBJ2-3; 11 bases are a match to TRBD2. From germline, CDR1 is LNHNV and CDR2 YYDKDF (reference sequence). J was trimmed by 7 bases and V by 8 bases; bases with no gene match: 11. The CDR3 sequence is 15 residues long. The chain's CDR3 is CATGPASSGGHTQYF. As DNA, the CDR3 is TGTGCCACCGGCCCCGCGTCTAGCGGGGGGCATACGCAGTATTTT.

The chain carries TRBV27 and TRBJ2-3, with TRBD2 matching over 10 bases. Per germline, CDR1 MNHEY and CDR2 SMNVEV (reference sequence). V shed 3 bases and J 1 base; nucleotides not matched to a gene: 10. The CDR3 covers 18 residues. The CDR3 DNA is TGTGCCAGCAGTTTGGCGAGTTTAGCGGGAGGCCGCACAGATACGCAGTATTTT. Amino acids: CASSLASLAGGRTDTQYF.

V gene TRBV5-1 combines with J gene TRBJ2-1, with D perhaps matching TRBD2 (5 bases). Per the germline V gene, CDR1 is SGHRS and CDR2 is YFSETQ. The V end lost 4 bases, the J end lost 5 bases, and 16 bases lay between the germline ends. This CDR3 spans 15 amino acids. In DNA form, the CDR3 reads TGCGCCAGCAGCCCAGGACTCCAAGATAACAATGAGCAGTTCTTC. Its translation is CASSPGLQDNNEQFF. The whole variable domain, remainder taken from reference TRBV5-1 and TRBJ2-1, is KAGVTQTPRYLIKTRGQQVTLSCSPISGHRSVSWYQQTPGQGLQFLFEYFSETQRNKGNFPGRFSGRQFSNSRSEMNVSTLELGDSALYLCASSPGLQDNNEQFFGPGTRLTVL.

In DNA form, the CDR3 reads TGTGCCAGCAGTTTCAAGGGAGTGGGCACAGATACGCAGTATTTT. It codes for CASSFKGVGTDTQYF. The chain recombines TRBV28 with TRBJ2-3, with D perhaps matching TRBD2 (5 bases). Trimming shortened V by 3 bases and J by 1 base, and 11 bases separated the two germline ends. Looked up from germline, CDR1 is MDHEN and CDR2 is SYDVKM. The CDR3 runs 15 residues.

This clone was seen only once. In nucleotides, the CDR3 is TGCGCCAGCAGCCAAGCCCCCCTGGACAGGGGTGTAGGAAATGAGCAGTTCTTC. It is translated as CASSQAPLDRGVGNEQFF. The chain has TRBV4-3 and TRBJ2-1; TRBD1 aligns across 9 bases. Germline V gene data show CDR1 as LGHNA and CDR2 as YSLEER. The J segment lost 7 bases and the V segment lost 1 base, leaving 14 bases of the junction unmatched. This CDR3 contains 18 residues.

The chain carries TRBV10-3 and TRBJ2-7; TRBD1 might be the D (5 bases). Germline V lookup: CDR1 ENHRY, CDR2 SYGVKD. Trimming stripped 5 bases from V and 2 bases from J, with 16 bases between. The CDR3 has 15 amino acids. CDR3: CAISLGVTKTYEQYF. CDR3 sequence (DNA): TGTGCCATCAGTTTAGGGGTTACAAAAACCTACGAGCAGTACTTC.

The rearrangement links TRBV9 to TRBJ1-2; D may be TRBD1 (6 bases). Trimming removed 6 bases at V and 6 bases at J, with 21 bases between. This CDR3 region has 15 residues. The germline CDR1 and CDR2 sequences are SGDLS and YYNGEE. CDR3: CASNSRPAGDNGYTF. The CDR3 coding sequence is TGTGCCAGCAACTCCCGACCCGCAGGGGATAATGGCTACACCTTC.

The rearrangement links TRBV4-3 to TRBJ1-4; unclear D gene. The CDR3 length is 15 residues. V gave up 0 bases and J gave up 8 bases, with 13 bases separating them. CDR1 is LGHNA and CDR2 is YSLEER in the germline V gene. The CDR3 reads CASSQEPGIAEKLFF. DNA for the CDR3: TGCGCCAGCAGCCAAGAACCCGGGATCGCGGAAAAACTGTTTTTT.

The CDR3 here is CSVRYTGTRSYEQYF. The CDR3 region has the DNA TGCAGCGTTCGCTATACCGGGACTAGGTCCTACGAGCAGTACTTC. The genes are TRBV29-1 and TRBJ2-7, with 8 bases aligning to TRBD2. Germline trimming cut 5 bases from V and 1 base from J; bases unmatched to any gene: 10. This CDR3 has 15 amino acids. CDR1 SQVTM and CDR2 ANQGSEA come from the germline V gene.

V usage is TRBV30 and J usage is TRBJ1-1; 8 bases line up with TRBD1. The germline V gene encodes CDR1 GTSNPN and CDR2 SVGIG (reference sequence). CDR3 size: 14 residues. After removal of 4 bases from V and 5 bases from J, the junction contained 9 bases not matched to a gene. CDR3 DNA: TGTGCCTGGAAATCCCCAGGGGGCGTTACTGAAGCTTTCTTT. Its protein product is CAWKSPGGVTEAFF.

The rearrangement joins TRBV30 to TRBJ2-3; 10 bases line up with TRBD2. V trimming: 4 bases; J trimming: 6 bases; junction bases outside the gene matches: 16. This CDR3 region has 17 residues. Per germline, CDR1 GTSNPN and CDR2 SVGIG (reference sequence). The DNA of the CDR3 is TGTGCCTGGAACGCAACTCCGACTAGCGGGTTAGGCGATACGCAGTATTTT. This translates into CAWNATPTSGLGDTQYF.

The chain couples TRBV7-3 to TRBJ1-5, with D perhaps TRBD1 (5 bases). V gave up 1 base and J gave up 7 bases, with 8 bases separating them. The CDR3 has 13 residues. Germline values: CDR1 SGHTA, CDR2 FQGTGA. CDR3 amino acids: CASSLKRGQPQHF. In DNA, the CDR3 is TGTGCCAGCAGCTTAAAGCGGGGGCAGCCCCAGCATTTT.

The CDR3, as DNA: TGTGCCAGCAGCCAACAGGGGATAGGCTCCTACGAGCAGTACTTC. It translates to CASSQQGIGSYEQYF. This chain links TRBV6-5 with TRBJ2-7, with TRBD1 matching 7 bases. This CDR3 spans 15 amino acids. The germline V gene has CDR1 MNHEY and CDR2 SVGAGI. V lost 6 bases, J lost 0 bases, and 8 bases stayed unmatched.

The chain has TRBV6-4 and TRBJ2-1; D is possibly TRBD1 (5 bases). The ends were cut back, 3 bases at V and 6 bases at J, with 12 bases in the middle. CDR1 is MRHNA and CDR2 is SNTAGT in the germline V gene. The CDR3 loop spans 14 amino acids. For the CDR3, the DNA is TGTGCCAGCAGTGATAAAGGGGAAGTCAATGAGCAGTTCTTC. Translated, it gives CASSDKGEVNEQFF.

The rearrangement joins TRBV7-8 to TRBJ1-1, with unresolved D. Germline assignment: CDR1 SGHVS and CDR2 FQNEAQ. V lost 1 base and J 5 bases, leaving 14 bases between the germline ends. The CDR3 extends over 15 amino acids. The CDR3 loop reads CASSLDPLSRTEAFF. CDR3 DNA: TGTGCCAGCAGCTTAGATCCGTTATCCCGGACTGAAGCTTTCTTT.

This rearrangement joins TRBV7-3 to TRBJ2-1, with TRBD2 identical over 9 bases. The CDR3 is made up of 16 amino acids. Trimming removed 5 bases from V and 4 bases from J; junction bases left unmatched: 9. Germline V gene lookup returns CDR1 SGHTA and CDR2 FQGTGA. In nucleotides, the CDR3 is TGTGCCAGCAGCCCGACCCGGACTAGCGCATACAATGAGCAGTTCTTC. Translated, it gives CASSPTRTSAYNEQFF.

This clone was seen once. This CDR3 is CASSLEGLAGTDTQYF. In DNA, the CDR3 is TGTGCCAGCAGCTTAGAGGGACTAGCGGGCACAGATACGCAGTATTTT. This chain links TRBV7-3 with TRBJ2-3, with 11 bases fitting TRBD2. V shed 2 bases, J shed 1 base, and the junction held 2 bases outside the gene matches. Germline CDR1 and CDR2: SGHTA and FQGTGA. CDR3 length: 16 residues. The full variable domain, completed using reference TRBV7-3 and TRBJ2-3, is GAGVSQTPSNKVTEKGKYVELRCDPISGHTALYWYRQSLGQGPEFLIYFQGTGAADDSGLPNDRFFAVRPEGSVSTLKIQRTERGDSAVYLCASSLEGLAGTDTQYFGPGTRLTVL.

CDR3 coding DNA: TGTGCCAGCAGCGTGATCCCGTCGGGGAAATGGGCCGGGGAGCTGTTTTTT. Amino acids: CASSVIPSGKWAGELFF. The V gene is TRBV9, the J gene TRBJ2-2, with a tentative D call TRBD2 (5 bases). Germline V gene sequence: CDR1 SGDLS, CDR2 YYNGEE. The CDR3 runs 17 residues. Trimming left V 2 bases short and J 6 bases short, with 20 bases between.